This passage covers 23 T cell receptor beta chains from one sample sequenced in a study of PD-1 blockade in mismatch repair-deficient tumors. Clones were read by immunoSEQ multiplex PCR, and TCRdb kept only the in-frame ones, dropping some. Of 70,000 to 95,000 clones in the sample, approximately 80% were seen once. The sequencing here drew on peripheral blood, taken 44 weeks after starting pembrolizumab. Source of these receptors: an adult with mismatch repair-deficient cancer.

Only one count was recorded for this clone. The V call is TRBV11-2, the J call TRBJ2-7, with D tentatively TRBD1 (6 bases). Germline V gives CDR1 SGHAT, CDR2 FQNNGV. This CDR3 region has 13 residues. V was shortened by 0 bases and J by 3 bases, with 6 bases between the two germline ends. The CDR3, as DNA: TGTGCCAGCAGCTTAGACAGGGGCTACGAGCAGTACTTC. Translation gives CASSLDRGYEQYF.

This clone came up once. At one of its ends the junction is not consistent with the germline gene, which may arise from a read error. In DNA form, the CDR3 reads TGTGCTAGCAGCTTAGGGACCGGCGGGGAGCTGTTTTTT. Encoded protein: CASSLGTGGELFF. This rearrangement joins TRBV7-2 to TRBJ2-2; the D gene could be TRBD1 or TRBD2 (5 bases each). The CDR3 consists of 13 residues. Germline CDR1 SGHTA, CDR2 FQGNSA. Together with reference TRBV7-2 and TRBJ2-2, the CDR3 gives the full variable domain: GAGVSQSPSNKVTEKGKDVELRCDPISGHTALYWYRQSLGQGLEFLIYFQGNSAPDKSGLPSDRFSAERTGGSVSTLTIQRTQQEDSAVYLCASSLGTGGELFFGEGSRLTVL.

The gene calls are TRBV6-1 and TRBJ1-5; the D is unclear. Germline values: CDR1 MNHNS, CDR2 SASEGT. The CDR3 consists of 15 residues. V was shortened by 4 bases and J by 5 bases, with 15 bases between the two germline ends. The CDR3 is CASSVWGGFHQPQHF. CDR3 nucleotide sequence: TGTGCCAGCAGTGTTTGGGGAGGGTTTCATCAGCCCCAGCATTTT.

The chain's CDR3 is CASGLYTGQAIYEQYF. The CDR3 DNA reads TGTGCTAGTGGTTTGTACACGGGACAGGCAATCTACGAGCAGTACTTC. The chain has TRBV12-5 and TRBJ2-7, with 8 bases that match TRBD1. The trim removed 2 bases at V and 3 bases at J, leaving 9 bases unmatched. This CDR3 region has 16 residues. Germline-derived CDR1 and CDR2 are LGHNT and FRNRAP.

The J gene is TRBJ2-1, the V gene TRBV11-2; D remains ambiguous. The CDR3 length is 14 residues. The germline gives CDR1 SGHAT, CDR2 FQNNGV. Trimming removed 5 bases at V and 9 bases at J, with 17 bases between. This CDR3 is CASSTSSSSLEQFF. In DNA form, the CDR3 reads TGTGCCAGCAGCACTTCCTCCTCTAGTCTTGAGCAGTTCTTC.

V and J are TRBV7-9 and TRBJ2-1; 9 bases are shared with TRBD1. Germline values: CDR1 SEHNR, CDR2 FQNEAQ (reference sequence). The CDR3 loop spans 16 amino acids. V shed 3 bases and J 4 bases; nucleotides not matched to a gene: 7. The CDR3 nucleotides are TGTGCCAGCAGCTTGACGCCGGGACAGGGTTACAATGAGCAGTTCTTC. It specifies CASSLTPGQGYNEQFF.

For the CDR3, the DNA is TGCGCCAGCAGCCTCGGGACAGGGGTGGATGAGCAGTTCTTC. Amino acids: CASSLGTGVDEQFF. V usage is TRBV5-1 and J usage is TRBJ2-1; 10 nucleotides agree with TRBD1. Germline lookup yields CDR1 SGHRS and CDR2 YFSETQ. The CDR3 length is 14 residues. After removal of 4 bases from V and 8 bases from J, the junction contained 6 bases not matched to a gene. Drawing the rest from reference TRBV5-1 and TRBJ2-1, the complete variable domain is KAGVTQTPRYLIKTRGQQVTLSCSPISGHRSVSWYQQTPGQGLQFLFEYFSETQRNKGNFPGRFSGRQFSNSRSEMNVSTLELGDSALYLCASSLGTGVDEQFFGPGTRLTVL.

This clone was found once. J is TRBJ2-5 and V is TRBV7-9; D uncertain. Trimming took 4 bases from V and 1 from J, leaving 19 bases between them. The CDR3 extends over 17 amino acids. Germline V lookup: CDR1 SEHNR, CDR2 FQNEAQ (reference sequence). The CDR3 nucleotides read TGTGCCAGCAGCTGGGCCCCCGAGCCACCGGGCCAAGAGACCCAGTACTTC. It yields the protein CASSWAPEPPGQETQYF.

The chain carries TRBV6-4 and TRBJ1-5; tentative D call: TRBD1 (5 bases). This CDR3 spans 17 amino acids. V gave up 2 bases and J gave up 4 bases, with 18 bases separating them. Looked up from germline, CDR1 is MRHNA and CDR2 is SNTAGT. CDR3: CASSDILRGKGNQPQHF. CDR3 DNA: TGTGCCAGCAGTGACATCCTTAGGGGAAAGGGGAATCAGCCCCAGCATTTT.

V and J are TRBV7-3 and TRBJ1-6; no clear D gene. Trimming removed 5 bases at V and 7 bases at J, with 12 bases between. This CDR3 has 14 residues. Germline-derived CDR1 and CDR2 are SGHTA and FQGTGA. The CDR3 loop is CASSPSPQNSPLHF. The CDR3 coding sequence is TGTGCCAGCAGCCCCAGTCCCCAGAATTCACCCCTCCACTTT.

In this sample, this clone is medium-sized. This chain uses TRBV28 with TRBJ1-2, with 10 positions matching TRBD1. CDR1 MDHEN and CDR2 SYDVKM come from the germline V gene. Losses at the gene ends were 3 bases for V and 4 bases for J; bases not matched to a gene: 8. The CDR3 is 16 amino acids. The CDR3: CASSFSRTGGGYGYTF. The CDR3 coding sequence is TGTGCCAGCAGTTTCTCCCGGACAGGGGGAGGCTATGGCTACACCTTC.

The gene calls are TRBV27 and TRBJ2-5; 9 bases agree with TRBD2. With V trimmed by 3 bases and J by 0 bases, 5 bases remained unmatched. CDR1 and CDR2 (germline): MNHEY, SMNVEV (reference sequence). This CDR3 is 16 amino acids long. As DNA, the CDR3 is TGTGCCAGCAGTTTTATCTGGACTAGCGACCAAGAGACCCAGTACTTC. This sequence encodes CASSFIWTSDQETQYF.

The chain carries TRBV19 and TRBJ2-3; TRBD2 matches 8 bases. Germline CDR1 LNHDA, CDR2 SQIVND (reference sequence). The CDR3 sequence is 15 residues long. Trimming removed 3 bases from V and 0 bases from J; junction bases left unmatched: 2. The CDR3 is CASSMERGSTDTQYF. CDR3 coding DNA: TGTGCCAGTAGTATGGAGCGGGGGAGCACAGATACGCAGTATTTT.

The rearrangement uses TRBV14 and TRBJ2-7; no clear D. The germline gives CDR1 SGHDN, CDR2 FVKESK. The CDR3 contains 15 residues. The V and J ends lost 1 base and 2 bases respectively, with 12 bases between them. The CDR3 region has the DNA TGTGCCAGCAGCCAAGGCCGGACCCCACCCTACGAGCAGTACTTC. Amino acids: CASSQGRTPPYEQYF.

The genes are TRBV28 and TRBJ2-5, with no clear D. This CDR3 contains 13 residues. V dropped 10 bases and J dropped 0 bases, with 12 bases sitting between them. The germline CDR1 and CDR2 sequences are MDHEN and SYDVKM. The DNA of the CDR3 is TGTGCCACCCAGGTGGGCAACCAAGAGACCCAGTACTTC. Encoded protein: CATQVGNQETQYF.

CDR3 nucleotides: TGCGCCAGCAGCCAAGTTAGCGGGAGGTACGAGCAGTACTTC. This sequence encodes CASSQVSGRYEQYF. This chain links TRBV4-1 with TRBJ2-7; 10 bases agree with TRBD2. This CDR3 region has 14 residues. Trimming cost V 1 base and J 4 bases; bases outside gene matches: 1. CDR1 MGHRA and CDR2 YSYEKL come from the germline V gene.

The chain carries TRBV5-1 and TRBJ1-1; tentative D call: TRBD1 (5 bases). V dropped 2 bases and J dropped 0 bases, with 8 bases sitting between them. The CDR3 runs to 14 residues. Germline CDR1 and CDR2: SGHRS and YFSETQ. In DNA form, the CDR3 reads TGCGCCAGCAGCTTCGGGACGGTGAACACTGAAGCTTTCTTT. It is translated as CASSFGTVNTEAFF.

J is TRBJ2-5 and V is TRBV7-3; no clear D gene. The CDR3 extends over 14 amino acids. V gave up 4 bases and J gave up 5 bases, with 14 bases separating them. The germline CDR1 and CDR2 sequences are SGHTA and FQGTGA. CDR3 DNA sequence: TGTGCCAGCAGCTCCATGCAGAGGAGTGAGACCCAGTACTTC. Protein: CASSSMQRSETQYF.

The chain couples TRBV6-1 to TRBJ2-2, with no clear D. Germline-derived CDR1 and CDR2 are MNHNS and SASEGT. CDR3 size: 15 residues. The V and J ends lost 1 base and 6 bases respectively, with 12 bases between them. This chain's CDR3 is CASSEGRHWAGELFF. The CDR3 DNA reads TGTGCCAGCAGTGAAGGCAGGCACTGGGCCGGGGAGCTGTTTTTT.

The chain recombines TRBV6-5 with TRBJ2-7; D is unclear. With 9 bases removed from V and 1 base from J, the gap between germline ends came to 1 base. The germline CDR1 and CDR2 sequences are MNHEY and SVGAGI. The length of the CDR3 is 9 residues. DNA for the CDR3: TGTGCCAGTTCCTACGAGCAGTACTTC. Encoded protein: CASSYEQYF.

This CDR3 is CASSAGTGKYEQYF. The CDR3 nucleotides are TGTGCCAGCAGTGCCGGGACAGGGAAATACGAGCAGTACTTC. The V gene is TRBV6-5, the J gene TRBJ2-7, with 9 bases matching TRBD1. The V segment lost 5 bases and the J segment 4 bases; nucleotides outside the gene matches: 6. The CDR3 extends over 14 amino acids. Germline loops: CDR1 MNHEY, CDR2 SVGAGI.

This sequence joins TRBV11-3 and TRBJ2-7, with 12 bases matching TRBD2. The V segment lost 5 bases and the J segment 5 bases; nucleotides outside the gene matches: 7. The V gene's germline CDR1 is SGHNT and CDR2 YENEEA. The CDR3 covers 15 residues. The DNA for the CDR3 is TGTGCCAGCAGCGTGACTAGCGGGAGTTGGGACGAGCAGTACTTC. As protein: CASSVTSGSWDEQYF.

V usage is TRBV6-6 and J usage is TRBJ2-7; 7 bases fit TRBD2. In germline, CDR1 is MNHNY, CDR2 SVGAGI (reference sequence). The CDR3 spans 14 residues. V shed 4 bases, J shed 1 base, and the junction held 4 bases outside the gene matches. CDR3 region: CASSSLAESYEQYF. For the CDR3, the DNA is TGTGCCAGCAGTTCCCTAGCGGAGTCCTACGAGCAGTACTTC.